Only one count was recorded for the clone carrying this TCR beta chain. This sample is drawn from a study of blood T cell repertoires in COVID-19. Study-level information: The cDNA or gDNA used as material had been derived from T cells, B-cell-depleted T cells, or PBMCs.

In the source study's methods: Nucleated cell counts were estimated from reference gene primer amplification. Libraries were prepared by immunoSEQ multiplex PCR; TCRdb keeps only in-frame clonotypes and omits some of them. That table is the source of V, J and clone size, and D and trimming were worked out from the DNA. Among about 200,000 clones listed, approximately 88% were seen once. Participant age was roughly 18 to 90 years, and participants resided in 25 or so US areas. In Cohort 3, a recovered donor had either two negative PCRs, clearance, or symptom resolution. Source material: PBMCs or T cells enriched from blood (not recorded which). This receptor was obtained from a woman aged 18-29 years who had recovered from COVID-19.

CDR3: CASSRPGAPGELFF. DNA of the CDR3: TGTGCCAGCAGCCGCCCAGGGGCCCCCGGGGAGCTGTTTTTT. V is TRBV11-2 and J is TRBJ2-2; weak D call: TRBD1 (6 bases). V lost 5 bases, J lost 6 bases, and 13 bases lay in between. The germline CDR1 and CDR2 sequences are SGHAT and FQNNGV. The length of the CDR3 is 14 residues. Full variable domain (outside the CDR3, taken from reference TRBV11-2 and TRBJ2-2): EAGVAQSPRYKIIEKRQSVAFWCNPISGHATLYWYQQILGQGPKLLIQFQNNGVVDDSQLPKDRFSAERLKGVDSTLKIQPAKLEDSAVYLCASSRPGAPGELFFGEGSRLTVL.